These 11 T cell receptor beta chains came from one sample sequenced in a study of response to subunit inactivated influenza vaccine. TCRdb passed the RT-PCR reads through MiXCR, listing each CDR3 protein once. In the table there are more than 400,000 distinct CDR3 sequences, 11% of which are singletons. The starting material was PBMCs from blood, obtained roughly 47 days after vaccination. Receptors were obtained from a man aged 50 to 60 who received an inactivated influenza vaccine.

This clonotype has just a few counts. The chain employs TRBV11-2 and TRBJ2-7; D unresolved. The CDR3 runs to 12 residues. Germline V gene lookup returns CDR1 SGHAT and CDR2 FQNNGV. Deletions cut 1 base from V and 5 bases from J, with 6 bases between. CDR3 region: CASSLARNEQYF. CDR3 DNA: TGTGCCAGCAGCTTAGCACGTAACGAGCAGTACTTC.

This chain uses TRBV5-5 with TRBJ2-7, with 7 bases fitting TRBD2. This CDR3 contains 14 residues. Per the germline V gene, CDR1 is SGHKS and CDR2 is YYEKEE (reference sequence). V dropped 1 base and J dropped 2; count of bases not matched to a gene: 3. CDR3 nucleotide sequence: TGTGCCAGCAGCTTGTCTAGCGGAGCCTACGAGCAGTACTTC. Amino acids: CASSLSSGAYEQYF. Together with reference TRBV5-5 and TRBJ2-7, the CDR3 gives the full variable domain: DAGVTQSPTHLIKTRGQQVTLRCSPISGHKSVSWYQQVLGQGPQFIFQYYEKEERGRGNFPDRFSARQFPNYSSELNVNALLLGDSALYLCASSLSSGAYEQYFGPGTRLTVT.

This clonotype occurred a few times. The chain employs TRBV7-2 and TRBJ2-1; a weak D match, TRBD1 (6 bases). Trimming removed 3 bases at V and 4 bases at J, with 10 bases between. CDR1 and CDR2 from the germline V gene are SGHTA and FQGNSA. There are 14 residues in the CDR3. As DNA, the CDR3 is TGTGCCAGCAGCTTGGGGGCAGCGTACAATGAGCAGTTCTTC. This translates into CASSLGAAYNEQFF.

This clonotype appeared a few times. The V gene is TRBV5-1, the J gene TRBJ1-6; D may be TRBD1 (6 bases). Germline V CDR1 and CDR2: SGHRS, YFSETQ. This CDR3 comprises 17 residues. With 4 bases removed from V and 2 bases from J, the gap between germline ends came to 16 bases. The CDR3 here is CASSPGHSTTYNSPLHF. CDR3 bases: TGCGCCAGCAGCCCGGGACACTCCACCACCTATAATTCACCCCTCCACTTT.

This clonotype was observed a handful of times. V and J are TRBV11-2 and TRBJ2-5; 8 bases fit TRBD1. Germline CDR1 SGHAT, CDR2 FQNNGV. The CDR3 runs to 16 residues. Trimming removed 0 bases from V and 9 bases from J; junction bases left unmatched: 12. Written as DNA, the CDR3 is TGTGCCAGCAGCTTAGAGGGTGTCAGGGGGCTTGCGGCCCAGTACTTC. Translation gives CASSLEGVRGLAAQYF.

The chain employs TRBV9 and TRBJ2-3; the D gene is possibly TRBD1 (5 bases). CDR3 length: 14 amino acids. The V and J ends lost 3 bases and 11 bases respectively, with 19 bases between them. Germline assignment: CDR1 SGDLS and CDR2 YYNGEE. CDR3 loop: CASSDRNLPIGQYF. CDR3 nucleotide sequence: TGTGCCAGCAGCGACAGGAACCTTCCGATAGGGCAGTATTTT.

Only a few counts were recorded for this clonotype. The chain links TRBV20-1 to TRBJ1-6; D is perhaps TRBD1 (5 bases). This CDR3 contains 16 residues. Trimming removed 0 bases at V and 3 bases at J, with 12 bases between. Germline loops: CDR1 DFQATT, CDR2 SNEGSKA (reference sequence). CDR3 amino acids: CSARDPRGRYNSPLHF. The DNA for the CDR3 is TGCAGTGCTAGAGATCCCCGGGGCCGCTATAATTCACCCCTCCACTTT.

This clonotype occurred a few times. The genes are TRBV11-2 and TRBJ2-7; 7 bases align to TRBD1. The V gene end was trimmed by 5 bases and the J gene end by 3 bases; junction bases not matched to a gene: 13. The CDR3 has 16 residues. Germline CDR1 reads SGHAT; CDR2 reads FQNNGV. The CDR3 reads CASSPRFRDSDYEQYF. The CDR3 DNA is TGTGCCAGCAGCCCACGATTCCGGGACAGTGACTACGAGCAGTACTTC.

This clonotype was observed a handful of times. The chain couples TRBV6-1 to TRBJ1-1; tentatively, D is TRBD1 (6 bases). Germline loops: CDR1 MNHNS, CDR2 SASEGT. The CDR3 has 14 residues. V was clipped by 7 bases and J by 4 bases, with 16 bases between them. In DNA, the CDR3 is TGTGCCAGCAATATACAGGGCACGAGCACTGAAGCTTTCTTT. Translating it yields CASNIQGTSTEAFF.

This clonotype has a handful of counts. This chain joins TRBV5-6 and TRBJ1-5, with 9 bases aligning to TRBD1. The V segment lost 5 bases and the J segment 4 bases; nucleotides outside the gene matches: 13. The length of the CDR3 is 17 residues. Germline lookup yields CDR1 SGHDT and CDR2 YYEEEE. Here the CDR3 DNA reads TGTGCCAGCAGTTTTTGGACAGGGGTGTACGGAAATCAGCCCCAGCATTTT. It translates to CASSFWTGVYGNQPQHF.

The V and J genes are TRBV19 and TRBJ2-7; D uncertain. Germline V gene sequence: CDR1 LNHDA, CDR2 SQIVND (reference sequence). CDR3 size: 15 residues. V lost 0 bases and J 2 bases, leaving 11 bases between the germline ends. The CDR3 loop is CASSIEADGPYEQYF. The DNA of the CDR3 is TGTGCCAGTAGTATAGAGGCCGATGGACCCTACGAGCAGTACTTC.